This TCR beta chain was found in a study of PD-1 blockade in classical Hodgkin lymphoma. Study-wide findings and caveats: Although disease activity or prior therapy may be involved, causes of the repertoire differences remain undefined.

Following autologous stem cell transplantation, relapse occurred in every patient, and exposure to brentuximab vedotin varied. J lost 15 bases, V lost 2 bases, and 4 bases had no gene match. CDR1 is MDHEN, CDR2 SYDVKM, per germline. CDR3 length equals 12 residues. The protocol was immunoSEQ multiplex PCR, while the TCRdb copy is restricted to in-frame clones and leaves out a portion. The sample carries 66,000 or so clones, 71% recorded once. Of note for this clone: Its target is not known.

This material consisted of peripheral blood mononuclear cells (PBMCs), taken before the second cycle of nivolumab. This TCR derives from a human donor with classical Hodgkin lymphoma. The chain joins TRBV28 to TRBJ1-4, with TRBD1 identical over 9 bases. The CDR3 DNA reads TGTGCCAGCAGTTTAGGGGACAGGGATATGTTTTTT. Amino acids: CASSLGDRDMFF. Using reference TRBV28 and TRBJ1-4 for the parts outside the CDR3, the full variable domain is DVKVTQSSRYLVKRTGEKVFLECVQDMDHENMFWYRQDPGLGLRLIYFSYDVKMKEKGDIPEGYSVSREKKERFSLILESASTNQTSMYLCASSLGDRDMFFGSGTQLSVL.